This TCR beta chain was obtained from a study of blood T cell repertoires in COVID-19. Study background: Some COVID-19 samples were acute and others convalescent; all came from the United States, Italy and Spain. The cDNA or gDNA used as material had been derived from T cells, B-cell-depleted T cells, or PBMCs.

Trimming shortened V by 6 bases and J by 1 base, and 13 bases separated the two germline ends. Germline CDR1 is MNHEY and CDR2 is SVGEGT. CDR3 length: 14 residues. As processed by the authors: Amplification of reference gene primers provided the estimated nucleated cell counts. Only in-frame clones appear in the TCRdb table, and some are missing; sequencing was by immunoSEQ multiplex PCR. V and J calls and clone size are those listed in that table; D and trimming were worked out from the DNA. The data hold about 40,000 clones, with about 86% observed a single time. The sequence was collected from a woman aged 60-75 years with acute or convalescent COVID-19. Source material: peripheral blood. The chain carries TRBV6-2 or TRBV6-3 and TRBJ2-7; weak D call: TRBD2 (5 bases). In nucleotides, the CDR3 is TGTGCCAGCAGCCAATGGACTGGATCCTACGAGCAGTACTTC. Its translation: CASSQWTGSYEQYF.